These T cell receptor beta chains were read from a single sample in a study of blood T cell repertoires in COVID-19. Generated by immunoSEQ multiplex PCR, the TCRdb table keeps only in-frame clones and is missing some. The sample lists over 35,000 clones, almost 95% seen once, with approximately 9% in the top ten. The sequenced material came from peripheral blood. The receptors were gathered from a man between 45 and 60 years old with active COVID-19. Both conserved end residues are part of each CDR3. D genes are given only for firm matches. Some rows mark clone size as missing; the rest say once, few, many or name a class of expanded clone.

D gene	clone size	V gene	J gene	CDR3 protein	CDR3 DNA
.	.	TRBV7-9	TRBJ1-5	CASGPGGRTRSNQPQHF	TGTGCCAGCGGCCCGGGGGGGCGGACTAGGAGCAATCAGCCCCAGCATTTT
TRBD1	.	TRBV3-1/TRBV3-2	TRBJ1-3	CASSQQGAGNTIYF	TGTGCCAGCAGCCAGCAGGGGGCTGGAAACACCATATATTTT
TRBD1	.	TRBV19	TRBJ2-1	CASSMKGTGGPYNEQFF	TGTGCCAGTAGTATGAAGGGGACAGGGGGCCCCTACAATGAGCAGTTCTTC
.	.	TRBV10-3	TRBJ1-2	CAITQTGTNYGYTF	TGTGCCATCACACAGACAGGAACTAACTATGGCTACACCTTC
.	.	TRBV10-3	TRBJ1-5	CAISDPREGDQPQHF	TGTGCCATCAGTGACCCCAGGGAGGGCGATCAGCCCCAGCATTTT
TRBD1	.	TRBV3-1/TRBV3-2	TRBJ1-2	CASSPRTGDGYTF	TGTGCCAGCAGCCCTCGGACAGGAGATGGCTACACCTTC
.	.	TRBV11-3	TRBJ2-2	CASSLLLRVKNTGELFF	TGTGCCAGCAGCTTGCTGTTACGGGTCAAGAACACCGGGGAGCTGTTTTTT
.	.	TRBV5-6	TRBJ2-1	CASSLKTYLGNEQFF	TGTGCCAGCAGCTTGAAGACATATTTGGGTAATGAGCAGTTCTTC
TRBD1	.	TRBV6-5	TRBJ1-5	CASRVQGTQPQHF	TGTGCCAGCAGAGTACAGGGGACTCAGCCCCAGCATTTT
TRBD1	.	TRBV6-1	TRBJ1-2	CASSERQGTGGYTF	TGTGCCAGCAGTGAGAGACAGGGGACGGGTGGCTACACCTTC
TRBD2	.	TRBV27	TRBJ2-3	CASSASGSTDTQYF	TGTGCCAGCAGTGCTAGCGGGAGTACAGATACGCAGTATTTT
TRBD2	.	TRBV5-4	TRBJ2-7	CASSLAGGYYEQYF	TGTGCCAGCAGCTTGGCGGGAGGTTACTACGAGCAGTACTTC
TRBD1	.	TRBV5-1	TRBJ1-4	CASSLEGAGGNEKLFF	TGCGCCAGCAGCTTGGAGGGGGCAGGGGGGAATGAAAAACTGTTTTTT
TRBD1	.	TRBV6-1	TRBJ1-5	CASSELPTQTGVQQPQHF	TGTGCCAGCAGTGAGCTACCAACTCAGACAGGGGTTCAACAGCCCCAGCATTTT
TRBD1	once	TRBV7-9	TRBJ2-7	CASSRTGSYEQYF	TGTGCCAGCAGCCGGACAGGCTCCTACGAGCAGTACTTC
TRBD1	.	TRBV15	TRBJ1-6	CATSKKGTANSPLHF	TGTGCCACCAGCAAGAAAGGGACAGCAAATTCACCCCTCCACTTT